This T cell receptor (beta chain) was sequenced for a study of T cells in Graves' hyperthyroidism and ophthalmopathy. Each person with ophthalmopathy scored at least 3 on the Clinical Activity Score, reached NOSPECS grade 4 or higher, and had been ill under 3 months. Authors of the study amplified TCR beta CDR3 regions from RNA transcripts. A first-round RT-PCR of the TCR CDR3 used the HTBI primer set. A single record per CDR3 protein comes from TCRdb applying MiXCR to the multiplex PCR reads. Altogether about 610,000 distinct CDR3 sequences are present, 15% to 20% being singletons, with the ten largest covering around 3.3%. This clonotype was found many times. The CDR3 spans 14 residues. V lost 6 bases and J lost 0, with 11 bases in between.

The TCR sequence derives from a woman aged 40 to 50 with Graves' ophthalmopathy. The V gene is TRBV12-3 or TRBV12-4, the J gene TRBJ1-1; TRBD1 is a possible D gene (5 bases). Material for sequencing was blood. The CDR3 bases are TGTGCCAGCAGCTTGGGACTTTTGAACACTGAAGCTTTCTTT. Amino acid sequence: CASSLGLLNTEAFF.